What follows is one TCR beta chain and its context. As originally analysed: Amplified reference gene primers provided the basis for estimating nucleated cell counts. Method: immunoSEQ multiplex PCR; TCRdb's copy keeps in-frame clones and lacks some. V and J calls and clone size are as listed in that table; D and trimming were resolved from the DNA. The sample has 80,000 to 100,000 clones, 65% to 85% seen once. The V end was cut by 3 bases, the J end by 3 bases, with 15 bases between. The CDR3 totals 16 residues. Germline-derived CDR1 and CDR2 are SGHAT and FQNNGV. The data stem from a study of blood T cell repertoires in COVID-19. Study-level information: Collection of acute and convalescent COVID-19 samples took place in the United States, Italy and Spain.

The chain joins TRBV11-2 to TRBJ1-3; D may be TRBD1 (5 bases). The origin of this receptor is a man aged 55 to 70 with acute or convalescent COVID-19. The sequenced sample consisted of peripheral blood. The CDR3 loop is CASSFSPRADGNTIYF. The CDR3 region has the DNA TGTGCCAGCAGCTTTTCTCCCAGGGCGGATGGAAACACCATATATTTT.